The next 6 T cell receptor beta chains were all read from a single sample in a study of T-cell memory formation after mild COVID-19. TCRdb reprocessed the 5' RACE reads with MiXCR, giving one entry per CDR3 protein. The sample has 500,000 to 550,000 distinct CDR3 sequences, around 20% seen once; the top ten hold around 12%. Sequencing was performed on PBMCs or a T cell subset sorted from them (not recorded which). All receptors derive from an adult woman who had mild COVID-19 (a few samples of this study predate the infection). Cell type and time point are not known.

The chain recombines TRBV5-1 with TRBJ2-3, with D possibly matching TRBD1 (5 bases). The CDR3 is 14 amino acids. Looked up from germline, CDR1 is SGHRS and CDR2 is YFSETQ. Trimming took off 4 bases at V and 2 bases at J, with 11 bases between the two ends. CDR3 DNA sequence: TGCGCCAGCAGCCCTGACAGTAACACAGATACGCAGTATTTT. As protein: CASSPDSNTDTQYF.

The CDR3 nucleotides are TGTGCCAGCTCACCATCAGGGGTTCGCAATCAGCCCCAGCATTTT. It codes for CASSPSGVRNQPQHF. The V gene is TRBV18, the J gene TRBJ1-5; D possibly corresponds to TRBD1 (6 bases). Trimming cost V 2 bases and J 2 bases, with 10 bases left between them. The CDR3 contains 15 residues. In germline, CDR1 is KGHSH, CDR2 LQKENI.

This clonotype appeared a few times. This rearrangement joins TRBV9 to TRBJ1-2; D gene uncertain. V was clipped by 0 bases and J by 4 bases, with 10 bases between them. The CDR3 runs 14 residues. Germline CDR1 and CDR2: SGDLS and YYNGEE. The CDR3 DNA is TGTGCCAGCAGCGTAGATTGGGGTGGCTATGGCTACACCTTC. Translated, it gives CASSVDWGGYGYTF.

The CDR3: CASRALLSGANVLTF. The CDR3, as DNA: TGTGCCAGCAGGGCCCTGCTCTCTGGGGCCAACGTCCTGACTTTC. V gene TRBV2 combines with J gene TRBJ2-6, with D uncertain. Trimming took 6 bases from V and 0 from J, leaving 9 bases between them. This CDR3 contains 15 residues. Germline CDR1 is SNHLY and CDR2 is FYNNEI.

This clonotype turned up a few times. This sequence joins TRBV7-2 and TRBJ2-5, with 9 bases that match TRBD2. V trimming: 1 base; J trimming: 4 bases; junction bases outside the gene matches: 13. CDR1 and CDR2 from the germline V gene are SGHTA and FQGNSA. The CDR3 has 18 amino acids. The CDR3 bases are TGTGCCAGCAGCTTAGATCTAGCGGGACCGAAGGGAGGAGAGACCCAGTACTTC. Protein product: CASSLDLAGPKGGETQYF.

The genes are TRBV10-3 and TRBJ2-3; 8 nucleotides agree with TRBD2. The V and J ends lost 7 bases and 0 bases, in that order; junction bases with no gene match: 0. This CDR3 has 13 amino acids. Germline V gene data show CDR1 as ENHRY and CDR2 as SYGVKD. CDR3 residues: CAITSGSTDTQYF. The CDR3 DNA follows: TGTGCCATCACTAGCGGGAGCACAGATACGCAGTATTTT.